The T cell receptor (beta chain) described here comes from a study of T cell responses to AZD1222 COVID-19 vaccine. Overall study findings and caveats: Per reports, nearly half of all spike-specific TCRs target regions that are unmutated in variants. Just 5 or 6 AZD1222 recipients tested seropositive at baseline. CD4 TCRs covered the whole spike, strongest at regions 160-218 and 743-854.

The CDR3 has 15 residues. The junction had 3 bases not matched to a gene; V was cut back by 1 base and J by 7 bases. Germline CDR1 and CDR2: LNHDA and SQIVND (reference sequence). Here immunoSEQ multiplex PCR was the method, and the copy in TCRdb shows in-frame clones only, minus some. Of over 120,000 clones in the sample, roughly 90% were seen once. Points on this clone: Its target is not known. Distinct nucleotide sequences in the sample also encode this CDR3.

The material was peripheral blood, obtained 28 days after the second AZD1222 dose. This sequence originates from an adult who received the AZD1222 COVID-19 vaccine. This chain uses TRBV19 with TRBJ2-1, with TRBD2 matching over 11 bases. CDR3 coding DNA: TGTGCCAGTAGTATAGGCCTAGCGGGAGGAAATGAGCAGTTCTTC. Translation gives CASSIGLAGGNEQFF.